What follows are 25 T cell receptor beta chains derived from one specimen sequenced in a study of T cell repertoires in cytomegalovirus infection. TCRdb fed the reads into MiXCR, producing one record per CDR3 protein. The sample yields approximately 500,000 distinct CDR3 sequences, about 15% seen once. Sequencing was carried out using CD8+ T cells from PBMCs. These receptors were taken from a human donor in good health (CMV status not recorded). Some clones in this sample may be carry-over from other donors' samples.

This clonotype turned up a few times. This chain connects TRBV25-1 to TRBJ2-7, with 7 bases fitting TRBD1. The CDR3 length is 14 residues. V shed 4 bases, J shed 6 bases, and the junction held 9 bases outside the gene matches. Germline assignment: CDR1 MGHDK and CDR2 SYGVNS. CDR3 coding DNA: TGTGCCAGCAGTGTAGGGGGACAGTTACTCGAGCAGTACTTC. Translated: CASSVGGQLLEQYF.

This clonotype occurred many times. The V call is TRBV12-3 or TRBV12-4, the J call TRBJ1-3; weak D call: TRBD1 (6 bases). The CDR3 has 15 residues. Trimming took 5 bases from V and 0 from J, leaving 11 bases between them. In DNA, the CDR3 is TGTGCCAGCAGTCCCACAGGGCGCTCTGGAAACACCATATATTTT. It translates to CASSPTGRSGNTIYF.

This chain connects TRBV15 to TRBJ2-7; 7 nucleotides match TRBD2. Germline trimming cut 4 bases from V and 4 bases from J; bases unmatched to any gene: 10. The CDR3 totals 15 residues. Germline V lookup: CDR1 LNHNV, CDR2 YYDKDF (reference sequence). CDR3 sequence (DNA): TGTGCCACCAGCATCGCGGTGGGAGGGACTTACGAGCAGTACTTC. It specifies CATSIAVGGTYEQYF.

This clonotype was counted many times. The chain has TRBV27 and TRBJ2-1; the D gene is possibly TRBD2 (5 bases). V gave up 5 bases and J gave up 0 bases, with 11 bases separating them. The CDR3 sequence is 15 residues long. CDR1 and CDR2 (germline): MNHEY, SMNVEV (reference sequence). The CDR3 DNA reads TGTGCCAGCAGTCCCTCCCGGGGCTCCTACAATGAGCAGTTCTTC. This gives the protein CASSPSRGSYNEQFF.

This clonotype was counted between two and nine times. The chain uses TRBV2 and TRBJ2-1; a possible D gene is TRBD1 (6 bases). Per the germline V gene, CDR1 is SNHLY and CDR2 is FYNNEI. This CDR3 comprises 16 residues. Trimming took off 7 bases at V and 0 bases at J, with 16 bases between the two ends. The CDR3 sequence is CASIQSRTASYNEQFF. The DNA of the CDR3 is TGTGCCAGCATCCAATCGAGGACAGCCTCCTACAATGAGCAGTTCTTC.

The sample holds many counts of this clonotype. CDR3 DNA sequence: TGTGCCAGCAGCTCGGACACATATAATTCACCCCTCCACTTT. This translates into CASSSDTYNSPLHF. This chain links TRBV6-8 with TRBJ1-6; D perhaps matches TRBD1 (5 bases). The CDR3 totals 14 residues. CDR1 is MNHGY, CDR2 SAAAGT, per germline. V dropped 6 bases and J dropped 4 bases, with 10 bases sitting between them.

The table lists this clonotype with many counts. The J gene is TRBJ2-3, the V gene TRBV7-9, with 10 positions matching TRBD2. The CDR3 spans 20 residues. Germline trimming cut 3 bases from V and 5 bases from J; bases unmatched to any gene: 20. Per the germline V gene, CDR1 is SEHNR and CDR2 is FQNEAQ (reference sequence). The CDR3 reads CASSFPGQRTSGTGVDTQYF. The CDR3 DNA sequence: TGTGCCAGCAGCTTCCCCGGGCAGAGGACTAGCGGCACCGGGGTAGATACGCAGTATTTT. Together with reference TRBV7-9 and TRBJ2-3, the CDR3 gives the full variable domain: DTGVSQNPRHKITKRGQNVTFRCDPISEHNRLYWYRQTLGQGPEFLTYFQNEAQLEKSRLLSDRFSAERPKGSFSTLEIQRTEQGDSAMYLCASSFPGQRTSGTGVDTQYFGPGTRLTVL.

This clonotype was observed a handful of times. The V and J genes are TRBV5-1 and TRBJ2-3; D is perhaps TRBD2 (6 bases). Per the germline V gene, CDR1 is SGHRS and CDR2 is YFSETQ. The V end was cut by 4 bases, the J end by 2 bases, with 14 bases between. This CDR3 has 15 residues. The chain's CDR3 is CASSQDYLSTDTQYF. Here the CDR3 DNA reads TGCGCCAGCAGCCAGGACTACCTTTCCACAGATACGCAGTATTTT. Drawing the rest from reference TRBV5-1 and TRBJ2-3, the complete variable domain is KAGVTQTPRYLIKTRGQQVTLSCSPISGHRSVSWYQQTPGQGLQFLFEYFSETQRNKGNFPGRFSGRQFSNSRSEMNVSTLELGDSALYLCASSQDYLSTDTQYFGPGTRLTVL.

V gene TRBV4-1 combines with J gene TRBJ2-1; D ambiguous. Germline CDR1 and CDR2: MGHRA and YSYEKL. V was pared by 6 bases and J by 5 bases, with 5 bases between. The CDR3 is 11 residues long. In DNA form, the CDR3 reads TGCGCCAGCAGACTAAACAATGAGCAGTTCTTC. Protein product: CASRLNNEQFF.

This clonotype was counted ten times or more. The V gene is TRBV11-2, the J gene TRBJ2-1; D is unclear. The CDR3 totals 14 residues. V shed 3 bases and J shed 1 base, with 7 bases lying between them. From germline, CDR1 is SGHAT and CDR2 FQNNGV. As DNA, the CDR3 is TGTGCCAGCAGCTTCCTCGAATCCTACAATGAGCAGTTCTTC. Its translation is CASSFLESYNEQFF.

The rearrangement uses TRBV14 and TRBJ1-2; D is perhaps TRBD1 (6 bases). Germline values: CDR1 SGHDN, CDR2 FVKESK. The CDR3 runs 15 residues. The V gene lost 3 bases and the J gene lost 7 bases, with 18 bases spanning the gap. The CDR3 region is CASSQGARLESGYTF. The CDR3 DNA reads TGTGCCAGCAGCCAGGGGGCGAGACTCGAGAGTGGCTACACCTTC.

The gene calls are TRBV19 and TRBJ2-1, with D uncertain. CDR3 size: 13 residues. Germline assignment: CDR1 LNHDA and CDR2 SQIVND (reference sequence). V shed 2 bases and J shed 5 bases, with 7 bases lying between them. The CDR3 nucleotides are TGTGCCAGTAGTATAATCGCTAACAATGAGCAGTTCTTC. It is translated as CASSIIANNEQFF.

This clonotype showed up just a few times. A single base separates this from a much larger clone, so it may be a read error. The chain couples TRBV7-9 to TRBJ1-1; no firm D call. V shed 4 bases and J shed 5 bases, with 8 bases lying between them. Germline CDR1 is SEHNR and CDR2 is FQNEAQ (reference sequence). This CDR3 spans 12 amino acids. As DNA, the CDR3 is TGTGCCAGCAGCTGGGAGAAAACTGAAGCTTTCTTT. Amino acids: CASSWEKTEAFF.

This clonotype appeared a few times. J is TRBJ2-7 and V is TRBV27; 8 nucleotides align to TRBD2. The CDR3 length is 13 residues. V was clipped by 3 bases and J by 4 bases; unmatched bases: 2. Germline V lookup: CDR1 MNHEY, CDR2 SMNVEV (reference sequence). The CDR3 DNA follows: TGTGCCAGCAGTTTTGGACTAGCATACGAGCAGTACTTC. It codes for CASSFGLAYEQYF.

Turning to this clonotype: This sequence may be a read error, since a much larger clone differs from it by one base. The chain combines TRBV10-3 with TRBJ2-7; D uncertain. The germline V gene has CDR1 ENHRY and CDR2 SYGVKD. The CDR3 length is 13 residues. In nucleotides, the CDR3 is TGTGTCATCAGTGAGCGAGTTATGTTGGAGCAGTACTTC. Protein product: CVISERVMLEQYF.

Concerning this clonotype: A single base separates this from a much larger clone, so it may be a read error. This sequence joins TRBV6-5 and TRBJ2-3; D is possibly TRBD2 (6 bases). The CDR3 covers 14 residues. The V and J ends lost 4 bases and 2 bases respectively, with 10 bases between them. Per germline, CDR1 MNHEY and CDR2 SVGAGI. CDR3 sequence: CASSWASVTDTQYF. The CDR3 DNA reads as TGTGCCAGCAGTTGGGCTAGCGTCACAGATACGCAGTATTTT.

At least ten counts were recorded for this clonotype. V and J are TRBV7-2 and TRBJ2-3, with 8 bases fitting TRBD2. V gave up 5 bases and J gave up 3 bases; unmatched junction bases: 7. Germline V gene lookup returns CDR1 SGHTA and CDR2 FQGNSA. The CDR3 loop spans 15 amino acids. DNA of the CDR3: TGTGCCAGCAGCCTTGGGGCTAGCGGGACAGATACGCAGTATTTT. Its translation: CASSLGASGTDTQYF.

The CDR3 spells CASSSTGYYPQPQHF. The CDR3 nucleotides read TGTGCCAGCAGTTCGACAGGATACTACCCTCAGCCCCAGCATTTT. The chain has TRBV28 and TRBJ1-5; a weak D match, TRBD1 (6 bases). CDR3 length: 15 amino acids. Germline values: CDR1 MDHEN, CDR2 SYDVKM. V was cut by 4 bases and J by 6 bases, with 16 bases left in between. Full variable domain (remainder filled in from reference TRBV28 and TRBJ1-5): DVKVTQSSRYLVKRTGEKVFLECVQDMDHENMFWYRQDPGLGLRLIYFSYDVKMKEKGDIPEGYSVSREKKERFSLILESASTNQTSMYLCASSSTGYYPQPQHFGDGTRLSIL.

This chain connects TRBV7-9 to TRBJ2-1, with a tentative D call TRBD2 (6 bases). Trimming took 3 bases from V and 0 from J, leaving 15 bases between them. The germline V gene has CDR1 SEHNR and CDR2 FQNEAQ (reference sequence). The CDR3 loop spans 17 amino acids. The CDR3 sequence is CASSFPPRGTSYNEQFF. The CDR3 DNA reads as TGTGCCAGCAGCTTTCCCCCACGCGGGACCTCCTACAATGAGCAGTTCTTC.

This chain links TRBV13 with TRBJ2-5; D not certain. The length of the CDR3 is 16 residues. Trimming removed 4 bases at V and 3 bases at J, with 18 bases between. CDR1 is PRHDT and CDR2 is FYEKMQ in the germline V gene (reference sequence). CDR3 amino acids: CASSSLLSPPKETQYF. CDR3 nucleotide sequence: TGTGCCAGCAGCTCCCTACTTTCCCCACCAAAAGAGACCCAGTACTTC.

This clonotype was seen more than once but under ten times. This rearrangement joins TRBV6-4 to TRBJ2-3; possible D gene TRBD2, 7 bases. Germline CDR1 MRHNA, CDR2 SNTAGT. The V gene lost 3 bases and the J gene lost 7 bases, with 17 bases spanning the gap. This CDR3 has 15 residues. CDR3 sequence (DNA): TGTGCCAGCAGTGAGTGGGGGGGGGCACAAAATACGCAGTATTTT. Protein product: CASSEWGGAQNTQYF.

This clonotype was counted at least ten times. The V gene is TRBV6-1, the J gene TRBJ2-7, with D perhaps being TRBD1 or TRBD2 (5 bases each). Trimming took 4 bases from V and 0 from J, leaving 19 bases between them. The CDR3 runs to 17 residues. Germline V gene sequence: CDR1 MNHNS, CDR2 SASEGT. CDR3 sequence reads: CASSGYPGRTFSYEQYF. The CDR3, as DNA: TGTGCCAGCAGTGGGTATCCGGGACGTACCTTCTCCTACGAGCAGTACTTC.

This clonotype showed up just a few times. V gene TRBV27 combines with J gene TRBJ1-1; D perhaps matches TRBD1 (5 bases). CDR1 MNHEY and CDR2 SMNVEV come from the germline V gene (reference sequence). This CDR3 is built from 12 residues. The germline V and J ends were trimmed by 6 bases and 3 bases, with 8 bases remaining between them. CDR3 sequence (DNA): TGTGCCAGCAGGATAGGGGACACTGAAGCTTTCTTT. Translation gives CASRIGDTEAFF.

This clonotype was counted many times. V gene TRBV7-3 combines with J gene TRBJ1-6; weak D call: TRBD1 (5 bases). Deletions cut 8 bases from V and 6 bases from J, with 11 bases between. Germline CDR1 and CDR2: SGHTA and FQGTGA. The length of the CDR3 is 13 residues. CDR3 nucleotide sequence: TGTGCCAGCTCCGGGACTCCTAATTCACCCCTCCACTTT. Its translation is CASSGTPNSPLHF.

This clonotype was seen a few times. V is TRBV4-1 and J is TRBJ2-3, with a weak D call TRBD2 (5 bases). V lost 2 bases, J lost 1 base, and 16 bases lay in between. The CDR3 spans 17 residues. Germline lookup yields CDR1 MGHRA and CDR2 YSYEKL. CDR3 amino acids: CASSQHPGWGGTDTQYF. The CDR3 DNA sequence: TGCGCCAGCAGCCAACATCCAGGATGGGGAGGCACAGATACGCAGTATTTT.